A selection of T cell receptor beta chains follows, all from one sample in a study of human thymus T cells. Generated by immunoSEQ multiplex PCR, the TCRdb table keeps only in-frame clones and is missing some. The profile shows just over 45,000 clones, roughly 94% of them singletons. Sequencing was carried out using blood. The receptors originated from a girl less than two years old with a congenital heart defect but otherwise immunologically healthy. CDR3s include the opening cysteine and the closing phenylalanine or tryptophan. Fields, in order: D gene, clone size, V gene, J gene, CDR3 protein, CDR3 DNA. A D gene is named only where the DNA matches it firmly. Clone size is not always given. Where it is, it says once, few, many or a class for expanded clones.

TRBD1	-	TRBV4-2	TRBJ1-2	CASSQEEGANGGYTF	TGTGCCAGCAGCCAAGAAGAGGGGGCAAACGGTGGCTACACCTTC
TRBD2	-	TRBV29-1	TRBJ2-1	CSVDVSADRWGLYNEQFF	TGCAGCGTTGATGTATCCGCGGACCGATGGGGACTATACAATGAGCAGTTCTTC
-	-	TRBV4-2	TRBJ2-3	CASSRQPAASTDTQYF	TGTGCCAGCAGCCGCCAGCCGGCGGCTAGCACAGATACGCAGTATTTT
-	-	TRBV19	TRBJ1-1	CASNPRTAVNTEAFF	TGTGCCAGTAACCCCCGGACGGCCGTGAACACTGAAGCTTTCTTT
-	-	TRBV10-3	TRBJ2-1	CAISDFSYNEQFF	TGTGCCATCAGTGACTTCTCCTACAATGAGCAGTTCTTC
-	-	TRBV2	TRBJ1-1	CASSLYRAANTEAFF	TGTGCCAGCAGTCTCTACAGGGCCGCGAACACTGAAGCTTTCTTT
TRBD2	-	TRBV29-1	TRBJ2-1	CSVDGGLAGPSYNEQFF	TGCAGCGTTGATGGGGGACTAGCGGGACCCTCCTACAATGAGCAGTTCTTC
TRBD2	-	TRBV7-6	TRBJ2-5	CASSLRFSGRAEETQYF	TGTGCCAGCAGCTTACGGTTTAGCGGGAGGGCCGAAGAGACCCAGTACTTC
-	-	TRBV2	TRBJ1-2	CASNGRRATNYGYTF	TGTGCCAGCAACGGAAGAAGGGCGACAAACTATGGCTACACCTTC
TRBD1	-	TRBV7-9	TRBJ1-2	CASSQGQGGYTF	TGTGCCAGCAGCCAAGGACAGGGAGGCTACACCTTC
TRBD1	-	TRBV7-6	TRBJ2-4	CASSLSPGQGGNIQYF	TGTGCCAGCAGCTTATCTCCGGGACAGGGGGGAAACATTCAGTACTTC
TRBD2	-	TRBV30	TRBJ2-1	CAWRRLGLAGYEQFF	TGTGCCTGGAGGCGTCTGGGCCTAGCGGGATATGAGCAGTTCTTC
-	once	TRBV4-1	TRBJ2-5	CASSQPRDLIRTQYF	TGCGCCAGCAGCCAACCCAGGGATTTAATCCGCACCCAGTACTTC
-	-	TRBV2	TRBJ1-4	CASLRERTNEKLFF	TGTGCCAGCCTAAGGGAAAGAACTAATGAAAAACTGTTTTTT
-	-	TRBV28	TRBJ1-1	CASILTRDVRAFF	TGTGCCAGCATCCTAACCCGGGACGTACGAGCTTTCTTT
-	-	TRBV28	TRBJ2-7	CASGGYYEQYF	TGTGCCAGCGGTGGATACTACGAGCAGTACTTC